This TCR beta chain derives from a study of CD8 T cells in ankylosing spondylitis. This clonotype was seen ten or more times. Each CDR3 protein is one row after TCRdb ran MiXCR on the 5' RACE reads. Of roughly 60,000 distinct CDR3 sequences in the sample, about 6.2% were seen once. There are 15 residues in the CDR3. Trimming removed 1 base from V and 2 bases from J, with 11 bases in between. J is TRBJ2-5 and V is TRBV12-3 or TRBV12-4; D tentatively fits TRBD1 or TRBD2 (5 bases each). This TCR was sampled from a male donor with ankylosing spondylitis. The specimen was synovial fluid, either unsorted or a sorted T cell fraction (not recorded which). CDR3 nucleotide sequence: TGTGCCAGCAGTTTAGTTGGGACCGGACAAGAGACCCAGTACTTC. The encoded protein is CASSLVGTGQETQYF.